This TCR beta chain was retrieved from a study of siplizumab effects on memory and regulatory T cells. Broader study findings: Significant reduction of alloreactive sequences traceable to unstimulated CD4+ memory cells was observed with siplizumab.

Germline lookup yields CDR1 LGHNA and CDR2 YNFKEQ. This CDR3 has 17 amino acids. Losses at the gene ends were 4 bases for V and 4 bases for J; bases not matched to a gene: 12. A word on this clone: Its cognate antigen is unknown.

TCR templates numbering 80,000 to 100,000 were assayed per sample. Some clones are missing from TCRdb's copy, which holds only in-frame ones; the method was immunoSEQ multiplex PCR. The sample has some 100,000 clones; 94% are singletons. This TCR was sampled from a human donor in good health. The source material was Tregs sorted from blood. The V gene is TRBV4-2, the J gene TRBJ2-7; TRBD2 matches 11 bases. CDR3 region: CASSRRGLADTGYEQYF. CDR3 in DNA: TGTGCCAGCAGCCGGAGGGGACTAGCGGATACAGGATACGAGCAGTACTTC.